The 27 T cell receptor beta chains reported below all come from one sample, sequenced in a study of shared clonotypes between healthy human individuals. Assay used: immunoSEQ multiplex PCR; TCRdb lists only in-frame clones, some missing. The sample has around 2.5 million clones; more than 85% are singletons. The sequenced material came from naive CD4+ T cells from PBMCs. Subset defined: CD45RA+ positively selected. The receptors originated from a man aged 18 to 29 in good health. Some clones in this sample may be carry-over from other donors' samples.

The genes are TRBV4-2 and TRBJ2-3; 8 bases line up with TRBD2. CDR3 size: 18 residues. Germline CDR1 and CDR2: LGHNA and YNFKEQ. V lost 1 base to trimming and J lost 0 bases; unmatched junction nucleotides: 9. Here the CDR3 DNA reads TGTGCCAGCAGCCAAGGCAGCGGGAGAAACCCTAGCACAGATACGCAGTATTTT. This encodes CASSQGSGRNPSTDTQYF.

This rearrangement joins TRBV4-1 to TRBJ1-4, with a possible D match to TRBD1 (5 bases). Germline V lookup: CDR1 MGHRA, CDR2 YSYEKL. V dropped 1 base and J dropped 5 bases, with 17 bases sitting between them. This CDR3 comprises 17 residues. The CDR3, as DNA: TGCGCCAGCAGCCAAGTCGGAAGGGCCAGGGACAATGAAAAACTGTTTTTT. Translating gives CASSQVGRARDNEKLFF.

This clone was seen a single time. The chain couples TRBV27 to TRBJ2-7, with D unclear. The CDR3 runs 13 residues. Germline CDR1 is MNHEY and CDR2 is SMNVEV (reference sequence). The V end lost 2 bases, the J end lost 7 bases, and 12 bases lay between the germline ends. CDR3: CASSLLQEGEQYF. In DNA, the CDR3 is TGTGCCAGCAGTTTACTACAAGAAGGGGAGCAGTACTTC.

This clone has a single count. For the CDR3, the DNA is TGTGCCAGCAGCTTCCGGGACACCGGAACCGGGGAGCTGTTTTTT. It codes for CASSFRDTGTGELFF. The chain has TRBV27 and TRBJ2-2; D is possibly TRBD1 (6 bases). The V end was cut by 6 bases, the J end by 5 bases, with 16 bases between. The CDR3 spans 15 residues. Germline V CDR1 and CDR2: MNHEY, SMNVEV (reference sequence).

This clone was recorded once. The chain employs TRBV30 and TRBJ2-1; 9 bases line up with TRBD2. Per the germline V gene, CDR1 is GTSNPN and CDR2 is SVGIG (reference sequence). The length of the CDR3 is 20 residues. V shed 1 base, J shed 0 bases, and the junction held 16 bases outside the gene matches. The CDR3 DNA reads TGTGCCTGGAGTGAGTCGGGTAGCGGGAGTGGGGGGTTCTCCTACAATGAGCAGTTCTTC. Translated: CAWSESGSGSGGFSYNEQFF.

The chain links TRBV11-2 to TRBJ2-3; tentatively, D is TRBD1 (6 bases). Germline assignment: CDR1 SGHAT and CDR2 FQNNGV. The CDR3 covers 13 residues. V was shortened by 4 bases and J by 3 bases, with 8 bases between the two germline ends. The CDR3 loop is CASSYDRTDTQYF. In DNA form, the CDR3 reads TGTGCCAGCAGCTACGACAGGACAGATACGCAGTATTTT.

V gene TRBV19 combines with J gene TRBJ1-2, with D tentatively TRBD1 (5 bases). Trimming removed 9 bases from V and 10 bases from J, with 18 bases in between. The CDR3 consists of 12 residues. The germline V gene encodes CDR1 LNHDA and CDR2 SQIVND (reference sequence). CDR3 nucleotides: TGTGCCAGCACTAATCGTCAGGGAAACTACACCTTC. Translation gives CASTNRQGNYTF. The full variable domain, in which reference TRBV19 and TRBJ1-2 provide the parts outside the CDR3, is DGGITQSPKYLFRKEGQNVTLSCEQNLNHDAMYWYRQDPGQGLRLIYYSQIVNDFQKGDIAEGYSVSREKKESFPLTVTSAQKNPTAFYLCASTNRQGNYTFGSGTRLTVV.

This chain connects TRBV30 to TRBJ2-5; 8 bases line up with TRBD2. This CDR3 contains 15 residues. Germline loops: CDR1 GTSNPN, CDR2 SVGIG (reference sequence). V shed 5 bases, J shed 2 bases, and the junction held 10 bases outside the gene matches. For the CDR3, the DNA is TGTGCCTGGGGTAAGGGACTAGTCACGCAAGAGACCCAGTACTTC. Amino acids: CAWGKGLVTQETQYF.

The J gene is TRBJ2-7, the V gene TRBV5-1; 11 nucleotides align to TRBD2. Trimming removed 4 bases from V and 0 bases from J; junction bases left unmatched: 6. The germline V gene has CDR1 SGHRS and CDR2 YFSETQ. The CDR3 has 16 residues. In nucleotides, the CDR3 is TGCGCCAGCAGCGTCGGGACTAGCGGACTCTCCTACGAGCAGTACTTC. Protein sequence: CASSVGTSGLSYEQYF.

The rearrangement links TRBV5-1 to TRBJ2-3; a possible D gene is TRBD1 (6 bases). V dropped 1 base and J dropped 4 bases, with 16 bases sitting between them. Looked up from germline, CDR1 is SGHRS and CDR2 is YFSETQ. This CDR3 has 16 residues. The CDR3 is CASSLYAGAMPDTQYF. The DNA for the CDR3 is TGCGCCAGCAGCTTGTATGCAGGGGCGATGCCAGATACGCAGTATTTT.

The V call is TRBV7-6, the J call TRBJ2-5; 9 nucleotides line up with TRBD2. Gene TRBJ2-7 matches the end of the DNA better, so the J call may be wrong. The CDR3 sequence is 15 residues long. Germline assignment: CDR1 SGHVS and CDR2 FNYEAQ. The chain's CDR3 is CASSLVASGKHEQYF. CDR3 nucleotide sequence: TGTGCCAGCAGCTTAGTGGCTAGCGGGAAACACGAGCAGTACTTC.

This clone was observed once. The chain couples TRBV27 to TRBJ2-7, with TRBD2 identical over 8 bases. The CDR3 runs to 14 residues. V dropped 3 bases and J dropped 6; count of bases not matched to a gene: 7. Per the germline V gene, CDR1 is MNHEY and CDR2 is SMNVEV (reference sequence). The CDR3 sequence: CASSFNGRASEQYF. The CDR3 bases are TGTGCCAGCAGTTTTAACGGGAGGGCCAGCGAGCAGTACTTC.

The rearrangement links TRBV2 to TRBJ1-2; weak D call: TRBD1 (6 bases). V was pared by 6 bases and J by 4 bases, with 15 bases between. Per the germline V gene, CDR1 is SNHLY and CDR2 is FYNNEI. The CDR3 loop spans 14 amino acids. CDR3 sequence: CASSGRGTFYGYTF. Here the CDR3 DNA reads TGTGCCAGCAGCGGGAGGGGGACCTTCTATGGCTACACCTTC.

With respect to this clone: The identical CDR3 is also encoded by other nucleotide sequences in the sample. The chain couples TRBV25-1 to TRBJ1-2, with no clear D. With 2 bases removed from V and 8 bases from J, the gap between germline ends came to 6 bases. The germline gives CDR1 MGHDK, CDR2 SYGVNS. This CDR3 is 11 amino acids long. The DNA of the CDR3 is TGTGCCAGCAGTGAAGGAGGCGGCTACACCTTC. It specifies CASSEGGGYTF.

The V and J genes are TRBV5-1 and TRBJ2-7, with TRBD2 as a possible D gene (5 bases). Germline lookup yields CDR1 SGHRS and CDR2 YFSETQ. The CDR3 is made up of 14 amino acids. Between the trimmed V and J ends, which lost 0 bases and 7 bases, there was a span of 14 bases. The chain's CDR3 is CASSLVLGSGEQYF. The CDR3 DNA sequence: TGCGCCAGCAGCTTGGTACTAGGTTCGGGGGAGCAGTACTTC.

V gene TRBV11-2 combines with J gene TRBJ1-3; D ambiguous. V lost 7 bases, J lost 4 bases, and 11 bases lay in between. The CDR3 has 13 amino acids. In germline, CDR1 is SGHAT, CDR2 FQNNGV. The DNA of the CDR3 is TGTGCCAGCACCCCACGGGCGGGAAACACCATATATTTT. Amino acid sequence: CASTPRAGNTIYF.

The rearrangement joins TRBV18 to TRBJ1-4; D unclear. The CDR3 extends over 14 amino acids. Germline V gene data show CDR1 as KGHSH and CDR2 as LQKENI. The V end lost 5 bases, the J end lost 5 bases, and 12 bases lay between the germline ends. CDR3: CASSVVPANEKLFF. The CDR3 DNA reads as TGTGCCAGCTCAGTAGTCCCAGCGAATGAAAAACTGTTTTTT.

V gene TRBV7-9 combines with J gene TRBJ1-5; TRBD1 is a possible D gene (6 bases). Germline values: CDR1 SEHNR, CDR2 FQNEAQ (reference sequence). The CDR3 is made up of 18 amino acids. V was clipped by 2 bases and J by 3 bases, with 20 bases between them. The CDR3 nucleotides read TGTGCCAGCAGCTTATTTAGGGGGTGGAGGGATACCAATCAGCCCCAGCATTTT. Encoded protein: CASSLFRGWRDTNQPQHF.

Only a few counts were recorded for this clone. The chain has TRBV15 and TRBJ2-7; a possible D gene is TRBD2 (5 bases). V lost 1 base, J lost 2 bases, and 9 bases lay in between. The CDR3 runs 14 residues. Germline V CDR1 and CDR2: LNHNV, YYDKDF (reference sequence). The CDR3 DNA is TGTGCCACCAGCAGAGGCCCTAGCACCTACGAGCAGTACTTC. Translating it yields CATSRGPSTYEQYF.

This clone was seen a handful of times. The CDR3 spells CASDRGAFNQPQHF. CDR3 DNA: TGTGCCAGCGACAGGGGGGCTTTCAATCAGCCCCAGCATTTT. The V gene is TRBV28, the J gene TRBJ1-5, with 9 positions matching TRBD1. The V gene end was trimmed by 8 bases and the J gene end by 3 bases; junction bases not matched to a gene: 5. There are 14 residues in the CDR3. Looked up from germline, CDR1 is MDHEN and CDR2 is SYDVKM.

The rearrangement uses TRBV28 and TRBJ1-2, with TRBD1 matching over 8 bases. Germline CDR1 and CDR2: MDHEN and SYDVKM. The length of the CDR3 is 15 residues. Losses at the gene ends were 5 bases for V and 7 bases for J; bases not matched to a gene: 12. The CDR3 nucleotides are TGTGCCAGCAGTCTTACCACAGGGGGAGGTGGTGGCTACACCTTC. This translates into CASSLTTGGGGGYTF.

This chain joins TRBV28 and TRBJ2-7; TRBD1 matches 8 bases. CDR3 length: 14 residues. Trimming removed 5 bases from V and 6 bases from J; junction bases left unmatched: 9. Germline V gene sequence: CDR1 MDHEN, CDR2 SYDVKM. The CDR3 here is CASSPGQALLEQYF. CDR3 sequence (DNA): TGTGCCAGCAGTCCGGGACAGGCCCTCCTCGAGCAGTACTTC. Using reference TRBV28 and TRBJ2-7 for the parts outside the CDR3, the full variable domain is DVKVTQSSRYLVKRTGEKVFLECVQDMDHENMFWYRQDPGLGLRLIYFSYDVKMKEKGDIPEGYSVSREKKERFSLILESASTNQTSMYLCASSPGQALLEQYFGPGTRLTVT.

V usage is TRBV2 and J usage is TRBJ1-1, with a tentative D call TRBD1 (6 bases). The V gene lost 6 bases and the J gene lost 5 bases, with 16 bases spanning the gap. The CDR3 contains 14 residues. In germline, CDR1 is SNHLY, CDR2 FYNNEI. The CDR3 sequence: CASRERTALTEAFF. As DNA, the CDR3 is TGTGCCAGCAGAGAACGGACAGCGCTTACTGAAGCTTTCTTT. The variable domain in full, with the rest retrieved from reference TRBV2 and TRBJ1-1, is EPEVTQTPSHQVTQMGQEVILRCVPISNHLYFYWYRQILGQKVEFLVSFYNNEISEKSEIFDDQFSVERPDGSNFTLKIRSTKLEDSAMYFCASRERTALTEAFFGQGTRLTVV.

The V and J genes are TRBV2 and TRBJ2-7, with a weak D call TRBD2 (6 bases). The CDR3 loop spans 14 amino acids. Germline V gene lookup returns CDR1 SNHLY and CDR2 FYNNEI. V lost 8 bases and J 6 bases, leaving 20 bases between the germline ends. The CDR3 sequence: CASGREIRAVEQYF. CDR3 bases: TGTGCCAGCGGCCGGGAGATTAGGGCGGTCGAGCAGTACTTC.

Of note for this clone: Germline is not matched at one junction end, which may reflect a read error. The chain couples TRBV28 to TRBJ2-5; TRBD2 is a possible D gene (5 bases). The CDR3 has 12 amino acids. In germline, CDR1 is MDHEN, CDR2 SYDVKM. CDR3 bases: TGTGCCAGCGGTTTACCGGGGGAGACCCAGTACTTC. Translating gives CASGLPGETQYF.

The CDR3 here is CASSYIAGTDEQYF. CDR3 nucleotides: TGTGCCAGCAGTTACATCGCCGGGACCGACGAGCAGTACTTC. V gene TRBV6-6 combines with J gene TRBJ2-7; D possibly uses TRBD1 or TRBD2 (5 bases each). Germline assignment: CDR1 MNHNY and CDR2 SVGAGI (reference sequence). This CDR3 has 14 residues. The germline V and J ends were trimmed by 2 bases and 5 bases, with 13 bases remaining between them.

This chain joins TRBV15 and TRBJ1-1; 7 bases fit TRBD1. Germline CDR1 LNHNV, CDR2 YYDKDF (reference sequence). V was pared by 5 bases and J by 2 bases, with 8 bases of the junction left unmatched. The CDR3 consists of 15 residues. This CDR3 is CATSSHRGLNTEAFF. CDR3 sequence (DNA): TGTGCCACCAGCTCCCACAGGGGCCTTAACACTGAAGCTTTCTTT.